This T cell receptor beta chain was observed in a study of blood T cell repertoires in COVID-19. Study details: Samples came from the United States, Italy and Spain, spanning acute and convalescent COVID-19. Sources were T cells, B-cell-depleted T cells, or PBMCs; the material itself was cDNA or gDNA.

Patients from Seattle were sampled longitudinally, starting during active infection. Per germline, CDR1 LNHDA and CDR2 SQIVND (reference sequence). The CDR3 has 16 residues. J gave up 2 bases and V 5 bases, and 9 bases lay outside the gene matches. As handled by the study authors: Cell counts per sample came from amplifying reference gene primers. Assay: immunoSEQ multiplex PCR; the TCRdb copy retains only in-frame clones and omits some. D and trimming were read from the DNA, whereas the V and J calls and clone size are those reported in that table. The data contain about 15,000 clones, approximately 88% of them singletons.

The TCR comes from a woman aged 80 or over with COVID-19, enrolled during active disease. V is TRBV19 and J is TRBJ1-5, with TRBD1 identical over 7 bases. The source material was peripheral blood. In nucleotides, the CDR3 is TGTGCCAGTAGTCCGGGGACAGTATCTGGCAATCAGCCCCAGCATTTT. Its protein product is CASSPGTVSGNQPQHF.